This T cell receptor beta chain was recorded in a study of blood T cell repertoires in COVID-19. Study-wide context: Samples came from the United States, Italy and Spain, spanning acute and convalescent COVID-19. Nucleic acid was either cDNA or gDNA, and it came from T cells, B-cell-depleted T cells, or PBMCs.

The germline CDR1 and CDR2 sequences are SGHRS and YFSETQ. V was shortened by 7 bases and J by 7 bases, with 15 bases between the two germline ends. The CDR3 is 13 residues long. Original processing notes: The assay estimated nucleated cells by amplifying reference gene primers. Produced via immunoSEQ multiplex PCR; TCRdb's table is partial and in-frame only. For V, J and clone size, that table is used; D and trimming come from the DNA. The sample shows approximately 100,000 clones, around 83% of them seen only once. Specimen: peripheral blood. This chain uses TRBV5-1 with TRBJ2-1; possibly TRBD1 for D (5 bases). The origin of this receptor is a human donor in a cohort sampled during active COVID-19. The chain's CDR3 is CASLFDGANEQFF. The CDR3 nucleotides read TGCGCCAGCCTCTTTGATGGGGCAAATGAGCAGTTCTTC. Full variable domain (remainder filled in from reference TRBV5-1 and TRBJ2-1): KAGVTQTPRYLIKTRGQQVTLSCSPISGHRSVSWYQQTPGQGLQFLFEYFSETQRNKGNFPGRFSGRQFSNSRSEMNVSTLELGDSALYLCASLFDGANEQFFGPGTRLTVL.